This TCR beta chain was captured by sequencing in a study of persistence of HIV-infected CD4 T cells. Study-wide context: Multiple blood draws of up to roughly 180 mL, except two donors with single leukapheresis. Findings and caveats of the study: TCRbeta richness was lower in CMV- and Gag-responding cells than in anti-CD3/anti-CD28-responding cells.

In the case of this clone: The antigen is unknown.

The immunoSEQ assay was version 4, run in survey mode. Template was genomic DNA at about 9.8 ng/uL, with up to roughly 1 ug used per sample. Data came from immunoSEQ multiplex PCR; TCRdb stores just in-frame clones and leaves some out. The data hold about 45,000 clones, with 80% to 95% observed a single time. CDR1 and CDR2 from the germline V gene are SEHNR and FQNEAQ (reference sequence). Trimming removed 5 bases at V and 4 bases at J, with 19 bases between. The CDR3 runs to 16 residues. Cells were stimulated nonspecifically with anti-CD3/anti-CD28 magnetic beads. Sorting selected CD4+ T cells upregulating both CD40 ligand and CD69.

The sequenced sample was CD4+ T cells sorted from PBMCs after roughly 19-hour stimulation, obtained from a patient who received antiretroviral therapy. The sequence was obtained from an adult man with HIV who was CMV-seropositive. The chain couples TRBV7-9 to TRBJ2-3; either TRBD1 or TRBD2 may fit D (5 bases each). The CDR3 sequence: CASSILPGPRADTQYF. The DNA of the CDR3 is TGTGCCAGCAGCATACTCCCGGGACCTCGGGCAGATACGCAGTATTTT.